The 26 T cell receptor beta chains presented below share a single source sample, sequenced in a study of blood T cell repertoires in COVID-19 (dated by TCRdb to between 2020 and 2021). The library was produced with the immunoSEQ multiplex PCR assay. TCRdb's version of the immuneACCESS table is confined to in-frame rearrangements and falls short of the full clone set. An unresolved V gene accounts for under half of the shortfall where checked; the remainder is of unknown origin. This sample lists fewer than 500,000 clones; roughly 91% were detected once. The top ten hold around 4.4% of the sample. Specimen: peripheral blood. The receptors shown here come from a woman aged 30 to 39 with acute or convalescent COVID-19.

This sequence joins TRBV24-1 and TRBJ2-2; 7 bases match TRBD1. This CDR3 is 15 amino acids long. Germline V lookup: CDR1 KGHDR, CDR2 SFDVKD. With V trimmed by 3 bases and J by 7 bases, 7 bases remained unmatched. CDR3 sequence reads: CATSDRQGDLGELFF. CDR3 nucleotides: TGTGCCACCAGTGATCGGCAGGGGGACCTCGGGGAGCTGTTTTTT.

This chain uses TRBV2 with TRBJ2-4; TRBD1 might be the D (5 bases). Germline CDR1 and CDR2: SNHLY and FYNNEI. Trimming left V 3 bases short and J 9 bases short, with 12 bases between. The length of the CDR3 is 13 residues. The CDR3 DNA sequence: TGTGCCAGCAGTGATGGGGCCGAAATCATTCAGTACTTC. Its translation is CASSDGAEIIQYF.

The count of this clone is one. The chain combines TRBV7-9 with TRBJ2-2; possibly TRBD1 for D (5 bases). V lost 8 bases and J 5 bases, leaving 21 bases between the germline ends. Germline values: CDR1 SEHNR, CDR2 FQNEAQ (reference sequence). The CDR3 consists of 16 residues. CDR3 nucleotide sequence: TGTGCCAGCCTCGACGGCCAGGGCGTCTGGACCGGGGAGCTGTTTTTT. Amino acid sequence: CASLDGQGVWTGELFF.

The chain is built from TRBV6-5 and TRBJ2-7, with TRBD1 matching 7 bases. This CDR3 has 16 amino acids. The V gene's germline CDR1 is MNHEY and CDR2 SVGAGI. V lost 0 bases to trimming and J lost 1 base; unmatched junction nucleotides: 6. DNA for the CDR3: TGTGCCAGCAGTTACTCTTTCGGACAGGAGTCCTACGAGCAGTACTTC. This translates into CASSYSFGQESYEQYF.

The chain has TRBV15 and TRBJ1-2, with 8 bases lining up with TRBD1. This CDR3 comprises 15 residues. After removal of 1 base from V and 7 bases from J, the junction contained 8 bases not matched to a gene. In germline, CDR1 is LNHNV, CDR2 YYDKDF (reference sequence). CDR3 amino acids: CATSRGTQGVSGYTF. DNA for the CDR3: TGTGCCACCAGCAGAGGGACACAGGGGGTCAGTGGCTACACCTTC. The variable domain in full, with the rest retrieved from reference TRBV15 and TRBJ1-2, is DAMVIQNPRYQVTQFGKPVTLSCSQTLNHNVMYWYQQKSSQAPKLLFHYYDKDFNNEADTPDNFQSRRPNTSFCFLDIRSPGLGDTAMYLCATSRGTQGVSGYTFGSGTRLTVV.

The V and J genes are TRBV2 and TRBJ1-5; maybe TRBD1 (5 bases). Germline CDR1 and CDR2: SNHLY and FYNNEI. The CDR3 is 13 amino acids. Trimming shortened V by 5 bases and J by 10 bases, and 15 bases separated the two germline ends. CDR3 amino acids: CASSSEGVRPQHF. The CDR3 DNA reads TGTGCCAGCAGTTCGGAAGGGGTTCGTCCCCAGCATTTT. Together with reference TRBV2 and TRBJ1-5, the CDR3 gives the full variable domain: EPEVTQTPSHQVTQMGQEVILRCVPISNHLYFYWYRQILGQKVEFLVSFYNNEISEKSEIFDDQFSVERPDGSNFTLKIRSTKLEDSAMYFCASSSEGVRPQHFGDGTRLSIL.

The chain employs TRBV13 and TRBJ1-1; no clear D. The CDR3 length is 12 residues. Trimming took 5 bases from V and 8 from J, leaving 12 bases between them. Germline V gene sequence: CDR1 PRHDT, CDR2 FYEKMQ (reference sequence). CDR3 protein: CASSTRLTEAFF. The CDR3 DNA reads TGTGCCAGCAGCACCCGTTTGACAGAAGCTTTCTTT.

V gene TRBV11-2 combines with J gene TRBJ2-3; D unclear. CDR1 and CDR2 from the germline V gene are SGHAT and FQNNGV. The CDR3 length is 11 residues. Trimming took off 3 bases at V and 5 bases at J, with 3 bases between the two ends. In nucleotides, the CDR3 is TGTGCCAGCAGCTTTCGAGATACGCAGTATTTT. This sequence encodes CASSFRDTQYF.

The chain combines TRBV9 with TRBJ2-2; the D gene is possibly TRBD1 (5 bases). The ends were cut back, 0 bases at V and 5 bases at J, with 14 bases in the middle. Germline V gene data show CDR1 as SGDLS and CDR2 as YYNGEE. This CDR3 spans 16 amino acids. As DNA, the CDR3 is TGTGCCAGCAGCGTAGACTTACAGGAACCTACCGGGGAGCTGTTTTTT. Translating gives CASSVDLQEPTGELFF.

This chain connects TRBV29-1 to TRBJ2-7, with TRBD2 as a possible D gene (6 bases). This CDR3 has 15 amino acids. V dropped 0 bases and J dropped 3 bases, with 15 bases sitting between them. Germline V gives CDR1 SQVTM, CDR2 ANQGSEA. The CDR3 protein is CSVEDGQGGLYEQYF. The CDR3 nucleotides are TGCAGCGTTGAAGATGGGCAGGGAGGTCTCTACGAGCAGTACTTC.

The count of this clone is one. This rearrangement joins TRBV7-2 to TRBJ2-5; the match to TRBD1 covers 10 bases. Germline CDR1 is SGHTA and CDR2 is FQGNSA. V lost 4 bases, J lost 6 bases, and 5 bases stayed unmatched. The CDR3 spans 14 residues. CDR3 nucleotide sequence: TGTGCCAGCAGCTCAGGACAGGGGGGCAAGACCCAGTACTTC. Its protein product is CASSSGQGGKTQYF. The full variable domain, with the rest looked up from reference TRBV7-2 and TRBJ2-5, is GAGVSQSPSNKVTEKGKDVELRCDPISGHTALYWYRQSLGQGLEFLIYFQGNSAPDKSGLPSDRFSAERTGGSVSTLTIQRTQQEDSAVYLCASSSGQGGKTQYFGPGTRLLVL.

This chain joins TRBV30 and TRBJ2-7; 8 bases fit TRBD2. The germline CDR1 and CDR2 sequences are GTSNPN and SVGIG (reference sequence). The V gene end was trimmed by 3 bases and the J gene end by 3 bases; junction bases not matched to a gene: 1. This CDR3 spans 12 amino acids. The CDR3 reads CAWRRGDYEQYF. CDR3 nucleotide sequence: TGTGCCTGGAGGCGGGGGGACTACGAGCAGTACTTC.

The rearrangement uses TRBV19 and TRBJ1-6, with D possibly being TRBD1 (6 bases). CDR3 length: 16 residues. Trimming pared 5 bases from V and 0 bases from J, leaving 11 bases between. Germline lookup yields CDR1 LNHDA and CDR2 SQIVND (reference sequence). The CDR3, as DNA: TGTGCCAGTAGTGTAACAGGGAGCTCCTATAATTCACCCCTCCACTTT. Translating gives CASSVTGSSYNSPLHF. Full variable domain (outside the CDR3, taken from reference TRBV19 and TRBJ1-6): DGGITQSPKYLFRKEGQNVTLSCEQNLNHDAMYWYRQDPGQGLRLIYYSQIVNDFQKGDIAEGYSVSREKKESFPLTVTSAQKNPTAFYLCASSVTGSSYNSPLHFGNGTRLTVT.

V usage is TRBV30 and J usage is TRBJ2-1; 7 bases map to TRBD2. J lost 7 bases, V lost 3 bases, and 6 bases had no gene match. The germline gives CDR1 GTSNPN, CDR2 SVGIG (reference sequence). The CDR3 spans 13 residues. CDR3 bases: TGTGCCTGGAGGAGCTTGGGGGGGAATGAGCAGTTCTTC. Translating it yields CAWRSLGGNEQFF. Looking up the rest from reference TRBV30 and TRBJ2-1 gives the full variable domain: SQTIHQWPATLVQPVGSPLSLECTVEGTSNPNLYWYRQAAGRGLQLLFYSVGIGQISSEVPQNLSASRPQDRQFILSSKKLLLSDSGFYLCAWRSLGGNEQFFGPGTRLTVL.

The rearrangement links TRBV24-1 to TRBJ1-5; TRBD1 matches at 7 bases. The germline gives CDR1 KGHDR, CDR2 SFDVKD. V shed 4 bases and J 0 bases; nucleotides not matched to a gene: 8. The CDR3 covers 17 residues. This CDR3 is CATSDSTGFDSNQPQHF. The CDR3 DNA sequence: TGTGCCACCAGTGACTCGACAGGGTTCGATAGCAATCAGCCCCAGCATTTT.

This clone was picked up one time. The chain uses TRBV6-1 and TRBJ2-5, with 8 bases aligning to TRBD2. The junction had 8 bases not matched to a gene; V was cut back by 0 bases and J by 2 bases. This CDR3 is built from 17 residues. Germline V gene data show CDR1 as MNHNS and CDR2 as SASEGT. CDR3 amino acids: CASSEATIAGPQETQYF. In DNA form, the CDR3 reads TGTGCCAGCAGTGAAGCGACCATAGCGGGGCCACAAGAGACCCAGTACTTC.

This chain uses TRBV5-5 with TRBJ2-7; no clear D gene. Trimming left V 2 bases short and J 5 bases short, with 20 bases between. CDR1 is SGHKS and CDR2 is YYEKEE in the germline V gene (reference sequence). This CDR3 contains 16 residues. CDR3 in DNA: TGTGCCAGCAGCTTAAGGCAACAGTCAGAGATCCACGAGCAGTACTTC. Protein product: CASSLRQQSEIHEQYF.

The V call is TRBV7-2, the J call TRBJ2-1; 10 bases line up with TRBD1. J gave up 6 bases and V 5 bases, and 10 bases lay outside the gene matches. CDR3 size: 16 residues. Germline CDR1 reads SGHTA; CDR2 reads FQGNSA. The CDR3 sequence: CASSPRRGTGVNEQFF. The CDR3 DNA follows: TGTGCCAGCAGCCCGAGGCGGGGGACAGGGGTCAATGAGCAGTTCTTC.

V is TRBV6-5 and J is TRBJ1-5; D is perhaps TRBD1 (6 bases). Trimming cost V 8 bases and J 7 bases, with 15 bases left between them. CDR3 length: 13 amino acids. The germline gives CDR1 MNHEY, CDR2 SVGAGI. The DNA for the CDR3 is TGTGCCAGCGCGCCTACAGGGTTCCAGCCCCAGCATTTT. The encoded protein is CASAPTGFQPQHF.

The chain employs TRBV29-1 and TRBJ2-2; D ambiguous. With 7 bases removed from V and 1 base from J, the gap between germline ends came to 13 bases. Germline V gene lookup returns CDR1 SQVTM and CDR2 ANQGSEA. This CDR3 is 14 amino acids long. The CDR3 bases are TGCAGCGCTGTGTCGTGGCTGAACACCGGGGAGCTGTTTTTT. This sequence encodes CSAVSWLNTGELFF.

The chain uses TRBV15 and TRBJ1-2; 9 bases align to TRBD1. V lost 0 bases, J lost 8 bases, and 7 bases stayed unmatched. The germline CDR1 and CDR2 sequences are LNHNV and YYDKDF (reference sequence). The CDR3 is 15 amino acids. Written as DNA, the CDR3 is TGTGCCACCAGCAGAGATTCACAGGGGGCGCGGGGCTACACCTTC. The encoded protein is CATSRDSQGARGYTF.

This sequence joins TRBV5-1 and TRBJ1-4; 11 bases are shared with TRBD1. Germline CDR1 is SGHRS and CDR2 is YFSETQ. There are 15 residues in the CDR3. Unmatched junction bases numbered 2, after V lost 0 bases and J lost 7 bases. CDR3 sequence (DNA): TGCGCCAGCAGCTTGGACGGGACAGGGGGTGAAAAACTGTTTTTT. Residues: CASSLDGTGGEKLFF.

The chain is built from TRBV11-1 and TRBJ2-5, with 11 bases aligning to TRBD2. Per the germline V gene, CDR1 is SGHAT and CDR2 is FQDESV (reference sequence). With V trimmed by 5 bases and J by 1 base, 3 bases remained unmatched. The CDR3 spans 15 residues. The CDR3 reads CASSPSGGFQETQYF. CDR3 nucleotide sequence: TGTGCCAGCAGCCCTAGCGGGGGGTTCCAAGAGACCCAGTACTTC.

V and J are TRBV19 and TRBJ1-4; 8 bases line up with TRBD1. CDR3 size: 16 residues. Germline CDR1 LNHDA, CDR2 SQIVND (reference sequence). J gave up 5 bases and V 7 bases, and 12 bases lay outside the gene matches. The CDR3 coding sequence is TGTGCCAGTAAACAGCTTCCGGGACAGGAAAATGAAAAACTGTTTTTT. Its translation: CASKQLPGQENEKLFF.

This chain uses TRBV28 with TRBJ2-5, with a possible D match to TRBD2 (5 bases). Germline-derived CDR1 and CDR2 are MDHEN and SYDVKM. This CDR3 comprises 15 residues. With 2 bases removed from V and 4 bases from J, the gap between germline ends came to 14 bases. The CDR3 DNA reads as TGTGCCAGCAGTTTACCTCCCGGGGTGCGAGAGACCCAGTACTTC. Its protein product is CASSLPPGVRETQYF.

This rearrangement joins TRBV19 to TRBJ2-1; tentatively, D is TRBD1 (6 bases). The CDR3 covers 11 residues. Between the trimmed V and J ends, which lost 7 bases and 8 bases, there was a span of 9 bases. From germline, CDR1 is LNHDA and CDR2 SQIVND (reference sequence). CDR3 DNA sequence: TGTGCCAGTAACGACAGGTATGAGCAGTTCTTC. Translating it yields CASNDRYEQFF.